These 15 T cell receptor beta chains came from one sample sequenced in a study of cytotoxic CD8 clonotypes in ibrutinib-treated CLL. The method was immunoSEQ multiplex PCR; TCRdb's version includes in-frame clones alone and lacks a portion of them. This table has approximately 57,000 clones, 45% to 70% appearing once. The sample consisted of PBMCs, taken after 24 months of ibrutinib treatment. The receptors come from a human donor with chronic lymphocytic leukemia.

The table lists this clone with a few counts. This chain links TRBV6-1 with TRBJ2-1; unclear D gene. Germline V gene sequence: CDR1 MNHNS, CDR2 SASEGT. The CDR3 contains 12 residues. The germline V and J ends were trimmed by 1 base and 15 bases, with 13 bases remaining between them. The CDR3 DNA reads TGTGCCAGCAGTGAAGGGGCGTCTCGTCCGTTCTTC. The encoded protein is CASSEGASRPFF.

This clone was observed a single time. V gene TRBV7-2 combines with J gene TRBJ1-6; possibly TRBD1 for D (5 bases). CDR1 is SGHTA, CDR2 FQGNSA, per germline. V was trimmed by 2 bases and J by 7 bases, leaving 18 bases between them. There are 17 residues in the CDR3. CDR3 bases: TGTGCCAGCAGCTTAAGGGCTATGGGGGTTGGCAATTCACCCCTCCACTTT. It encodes CASSLRAMGVGNSPLHF. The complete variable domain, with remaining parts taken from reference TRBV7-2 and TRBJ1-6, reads GAGVSQSPSNKVTEKGKDVELRCDPISGHTALYWYRQSLGQGLEFLIYFQGNSAPDKSGLPSDRFSAERTGGSVSTLTIQRTQQEDSAVYLCASSLRAMGVGNSPLHFGNGTRLTVT.

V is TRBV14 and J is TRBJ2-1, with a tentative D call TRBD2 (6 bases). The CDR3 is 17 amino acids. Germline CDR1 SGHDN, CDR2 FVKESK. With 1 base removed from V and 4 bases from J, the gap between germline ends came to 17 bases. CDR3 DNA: TGTGCCAGCAGCCAAGTTCTTAGCGTCCGGGGGTACAATGAGCAGTTCTTC. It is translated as CASSQVLSVRGYNEQFF.

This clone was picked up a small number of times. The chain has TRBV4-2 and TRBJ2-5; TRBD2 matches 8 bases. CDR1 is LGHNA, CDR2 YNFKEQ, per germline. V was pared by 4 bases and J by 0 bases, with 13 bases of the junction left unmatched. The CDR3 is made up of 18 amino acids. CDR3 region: CASSPARSGGWYQETQYF. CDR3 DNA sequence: TGTGCCAGCAGCCCCGCCAGGTCGGGAGGGTGGTACCAAGAGACCCAGTACTTC.

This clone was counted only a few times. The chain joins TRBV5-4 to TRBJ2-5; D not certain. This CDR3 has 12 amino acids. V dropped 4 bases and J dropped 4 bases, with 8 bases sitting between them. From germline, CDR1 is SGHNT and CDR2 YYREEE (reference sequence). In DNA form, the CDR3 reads TGTGCCAGCAGCCAGAACGGAGAGACCCAGTACTTC. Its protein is CASSQNGETQYF.

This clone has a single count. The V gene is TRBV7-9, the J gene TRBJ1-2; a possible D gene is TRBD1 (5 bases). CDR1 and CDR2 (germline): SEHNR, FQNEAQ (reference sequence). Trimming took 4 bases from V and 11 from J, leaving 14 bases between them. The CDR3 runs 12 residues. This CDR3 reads CASSSPGGGYTF. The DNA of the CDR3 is TGTGCCAGCAGCTCACCTGGGGGAGGTTACACCTTC.

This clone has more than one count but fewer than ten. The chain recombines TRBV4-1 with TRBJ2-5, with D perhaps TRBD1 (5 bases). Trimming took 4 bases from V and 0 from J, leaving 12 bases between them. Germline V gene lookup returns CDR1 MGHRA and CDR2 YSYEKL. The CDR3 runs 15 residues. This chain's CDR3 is CASSLRQTYQETQYF. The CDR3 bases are TGCGCCAGCAGCCTTAGACAGACGTACCAAGAGACCCAGTACTTC.

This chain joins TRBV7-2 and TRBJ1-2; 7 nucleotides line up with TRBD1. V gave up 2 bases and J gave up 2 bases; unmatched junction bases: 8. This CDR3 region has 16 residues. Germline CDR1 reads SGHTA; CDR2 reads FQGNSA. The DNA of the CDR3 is TGTGCCAGCAGCTTACCCGGGGGGACAGCCAACTATGGCTACACCTTC. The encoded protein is CASSLPGGTANYGYTF.

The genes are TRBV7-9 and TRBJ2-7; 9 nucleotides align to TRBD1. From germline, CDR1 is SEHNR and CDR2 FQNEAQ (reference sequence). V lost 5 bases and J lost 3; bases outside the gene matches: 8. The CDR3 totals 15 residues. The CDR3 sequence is CASSPAPGQGYEQYF. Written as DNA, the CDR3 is TGTGCCAGCAGCCCGGCACCGGGACAGGGCTACGAGCAGTACTTC. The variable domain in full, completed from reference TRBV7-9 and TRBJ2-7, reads DTGVSQNPRHKITKRGQNVTFRCDPISEHNRLYWYRQTLGQGPEFLTYFQNEAQLEKSRLLSDRFSAERPKGSFSTLEIQRTEQGDSAMYLCASSPAPGQGYEQYFGPGTRLTVT.

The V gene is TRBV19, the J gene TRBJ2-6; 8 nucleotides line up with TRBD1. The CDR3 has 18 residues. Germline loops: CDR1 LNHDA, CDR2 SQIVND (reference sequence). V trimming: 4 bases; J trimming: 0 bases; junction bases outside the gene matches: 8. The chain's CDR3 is CASSTRGPGPSGANVLTF. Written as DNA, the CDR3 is TGTGCCAGTAGTACCAGGGGGCCAGGACCCTCTGGGGCCAACGTCCTGACTTTC.

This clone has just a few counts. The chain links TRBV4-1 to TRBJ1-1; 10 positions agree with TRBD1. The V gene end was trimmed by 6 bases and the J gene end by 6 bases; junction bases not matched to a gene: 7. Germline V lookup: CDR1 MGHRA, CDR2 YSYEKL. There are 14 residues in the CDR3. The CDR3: CASRQKDRGAEAFF. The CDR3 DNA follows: TGCGCCAGCAGACAGAAGGACAGGGGGGCTGAAGCTTTCTTT.

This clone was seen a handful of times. CDR3 amino acids: CASSLGDVSNQPQHF. Here the CDR3 DNA reads TGTGCCAGCAGTTTAGGGGACGTTAGCAATCAGCCCCAGCATTTT. The chain employs TRBV28 and TRBJ1-5, with TRBD1 as a possible D gene (5 bases). Trimming removed 2 bases at V and 0 bases at J, with 8 bases between. The CDR3 is 15 amino acids. Looked up from germline, CDR1 is MDHEN and CDR2 is SYDVKM.

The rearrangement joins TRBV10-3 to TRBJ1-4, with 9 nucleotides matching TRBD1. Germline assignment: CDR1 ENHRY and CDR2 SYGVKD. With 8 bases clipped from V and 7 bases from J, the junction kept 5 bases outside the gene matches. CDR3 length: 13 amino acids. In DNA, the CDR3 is TGTGCCATCCGACAGGGGGAGGGTGAAAAACTGTTTTTT. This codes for CAIRQGEGEKLFF.

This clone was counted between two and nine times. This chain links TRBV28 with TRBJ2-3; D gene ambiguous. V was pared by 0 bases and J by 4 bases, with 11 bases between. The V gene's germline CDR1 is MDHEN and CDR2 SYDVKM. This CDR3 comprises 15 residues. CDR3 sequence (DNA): TGTGCCAGCAGTTTATGGTCCATCCGGTCAGATACGCAGTATTTT. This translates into CASSLWSIRSDTQYF.

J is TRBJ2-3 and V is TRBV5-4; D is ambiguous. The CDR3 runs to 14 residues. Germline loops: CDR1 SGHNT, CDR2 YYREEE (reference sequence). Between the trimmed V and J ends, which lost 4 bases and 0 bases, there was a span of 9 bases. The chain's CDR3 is CASSRLVSTDTQYF. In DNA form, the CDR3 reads TGTGCCAGCAGCCGACTCGTCAGCACAGATACGCAGTATTTT.